Listed below are T cell receptor beta chains from one sample, sequenced in a study of T cell responses to AZD1222 COVID-19 vaccine. Measured with immunoSEQ multiplex PCR; TCRdb has only the in-frame clones, and not every one. Here the sample spans some 100,000 clones, about 86% being singletons. The sequenced sample was peripheral blood, obtained on day 0 of AZD1222 vaccination. The receptors come from an adult in good health. The CDR3 runs from the conserved cysteine through the conserved F or W. D genes are given only for firm matches. The size field is filled for only some rows; it gives once, few, many or a size class.

>TRBJ2-3|.|TRBV6-5|.
CASSFQGDTQYF
TGTGCCAGCAGTTTTCAGGGAGATACGCAGTATTTT
>TRBJ2-7|TRBD2|TRBV9|.
CASSVLPGGPTSAEQYF
TGTGCCAGCAGCGTCCTCCCGGGGGGGCCAACATCCGCCGAGCAGTACTTC
>TRBJ2-1|TRBD1|TRBV7-2|few
CASSPLTGTGFNEQFF
TGTGCCAGCAGCCCCCTTACCGGGACAGGGTTCAATGAGCAGTTCTTC
>TRBJ2-1|.|TRBV19|once
CASSKANSYNEQFF
TGTGCCAGTAGTAAGGCCAACTCCTACAATGAGCAGTTCTTC
>TRBJ1-3|.|TRBV7-2|.
CASSPTLSGNTIYF
TGTGCCAGCAGCCCAACCCTCTCTGGAAACACCATATATTTT
>TRBJ2-3|TRBD2|TRBV7-3|.
CASSFSGSTDTQYF
TGTGCCAGCAGCTTTAGCGGGAGCACAGATACGCAGTATTTT
>TRBJ1-5|.|TRBV2|.
CASSPGGGQPQHF
TGTGCCAGCAGTCCAGGTGGGGGACAGCCCCAGCATTTT
>TRBJ2-6|.|TRBV7-9|.
CAVQESGANVLTF
TGTGCCGTACAGGAGTCTGGGGCCAACGTCCTGACTTTC
>TRBJ1-6|TRBD1|TRBV2|.
CASSAGTGVYSPLHF
TGTGCCAGCAGCGCCGGGACAGGGGTCTATTCACCCCTCCACTTT
>TRBJ1-1|TRBD1|TRBV10-2|.
CASSGSHRGTEAFF
TGCGCCAGCAGTGGCTCACACAGGGGCACTGAAGCTTTCTTT
>TRBJ1-4|TRBD1|TRBV29-1|.
CSVARQGLGEKLFF
TGCAGCGTCGCTCGACAGGGGTTGGGTGAAAAACTGTTTTTT
>TRBJ1-2|.|TRBV6-5|.
CATLSRGPAYGYTF
TGTGCCACCCTATCCCGCGGTCCTGCCTATGGCTACACCTTC
>TRBJ1-4|.|TRBV18|once
CASSQTTRDNEKLFF
TGTGCCAGCTCACAAACGACAAGAGATAATGAAAAACTGTTTTTT
>TRBJ1-6|.|TRBV3-1/TRBV3-2|.
CASSPLGIHNSPLHF
TGTGCCAGCAGCCCCCTCGGAATACATAATTCACCCCTCCACTTT
>TRBJ2-1|.|TRBV24-1|.
CATGQRGTGEQFF
TGTGCCACCGGCCAAAGGGGGACCGGGGAGCAGTTCTTC
>TRBJ1-1|.|TRBV15|.
CATSRDPGTNTEAFF
TGTGCCACCAGCAGAGATCCAGGCACGAACACTGAAGCTTTCTTT
>TRBJ1-1|.|TRBV4-3|.
CASSPLAFGTFTEAFF
TGCGCCAGCAGCCCCTTGGCTTTCGGGACATTCACTGAAGCTTTCTTT
>TRBJ1-4|.|TRBV6-5|.
CASSSTTGSGEKLFF
TGTGCCAGCAGTTCGACCACAGGGTCGGGAGAAAAACTGTTTTTT
>TRBJ2-2|.|TRBV7-3|.
CASSLVGAGELFF
TGTGCCAGCAGCTTAGTAGGGGCCGGGGAGCTGTTTTTT
>TRBJ1-2|.|TRBV25-1|once
CASRHVSYGYTF
TGTGCCAGCAGGCACGTCTCCTATGGCTACACCTTC
>TRBJ1-2|.|TRBV5-1|.
CASSLAGSNYGYTF
TGCGCCAGCAGCTTGGCAGGTTCGAACTATGGCTACACCTTC
>TRBJ1-1|.|TRBV25-1|.
CASSEALGEIEAFF
TGTGCCAGCAGTGAAGCGCTAGGGGAGATTGAAGCTTTCTTT
>TRBJ1-4|.|TRBV6-5|.
CASKLSLNSEKLFF
TGTGCCAGCAAGTTAAGCTTAAATTCCGAAAAACTGTTTTTT
>TRBJ2-1|.|TRBV27|.
CASSKNNEQFF
TGTGCCAGCAGTAAAAACAATGAGCAGTTCTTC
>TRBJ1-5|.|TRBV28|.
CASSATGMGNQPQHF
TGTGCCAGCAGTGCAACAGGGATGGGCAATCAGCCCCAGCATTTT
>TRBJ2-4|TRBD2|TRBV29-1|.
CSVVGGGAINIQYF
TGCAGCGTTGTTGGCGGGGGGGCCATAAACATTCAGTACTTC
>TRBJ1-1|.|TRBV6-2/TRBV6-3|.
CASSYFARGNTEAFF
TGTGCCAGCAGTTACTTCGCCAGGGGGAACACTGAAGCTTTCTTT
>TRBJ2-2|.|TRBV6-5|.
CASRNLGAGGELFF
TGTGCCAGCAGGAACCTTGGGGCCGGCGGGGAGCTGTTTTTT
>TRBJ1-6|.|TRBV2|.
CASRREQTDNSPLHF
TGTGCCAGCAGGAGAGAACAAACCGATAATTCACCCCTCCACTTT
>TRBJ2-5|TRBD2|TRBV7-9|.
CASSLEASGGLSETQYF
TGTGCCAGCAGCTTAGAGGCTAGCGGGGGTCTGTCGGAGACCCAGTACTTC
>TRBJ2-2|.|TRBV15|.
CATSPPEAPGELFF
TGTGCCACCAGCCCCCCCGAAGCCCCCGGGGAGCTGTTTTTT
>TRBJ1-2|.|TRBV10-3|.
CAIRVGDGYTF
TGTGCCATCAGGGTGGGCGATGGCTACACCTTC
>TRBJ1-3|.|TRBV10-2|.
CASLDPSSGNTIYF
TGCGCCAGCCTTGACCCGTCCTCTGGAAACACCATATATTTT
>TRBJ1-3|TRBD1|TRBV6-5|.
CASSYGNRGGNTIYF
TGTGCCAGCAGTTACGGAAACAGGGGTGGAAACACCATATATTTT
>TRBJ1-6|TRBD1|TRBV28|.
CASSPDRGYSPLHF
TGTGCCAGCAGTCCCGACAGGGGCTATTCACCCCTCCACTTT
>TRBJ1-5|.|TRBV7-9|.
CASSRGGDQPQHF
TGTGCCAGCAGCCGAGGGGGTGACCAGCCCCAGCATTTT
>TRBJ1-1|.|TRBV24-1|once
CATRPWTGNGTEAFF
TGTGCCACCAGACCCTGGACGGGGAACGGCACTGAAGCTTTCTTT
>TRBJ1-1|.|TRBV6-5|.
CASRKDLNTEAFF
TGTGCCAGCCGGAAAGATTTGAACACTGAAGCTTTCTTT
>TRBJ1-6|.|TRBV11-2|.
CASSLAGVHSPLHF
TGTGCCAGCAGCTTAGCAGGGGTTCATTCACCCCTCCACTTT